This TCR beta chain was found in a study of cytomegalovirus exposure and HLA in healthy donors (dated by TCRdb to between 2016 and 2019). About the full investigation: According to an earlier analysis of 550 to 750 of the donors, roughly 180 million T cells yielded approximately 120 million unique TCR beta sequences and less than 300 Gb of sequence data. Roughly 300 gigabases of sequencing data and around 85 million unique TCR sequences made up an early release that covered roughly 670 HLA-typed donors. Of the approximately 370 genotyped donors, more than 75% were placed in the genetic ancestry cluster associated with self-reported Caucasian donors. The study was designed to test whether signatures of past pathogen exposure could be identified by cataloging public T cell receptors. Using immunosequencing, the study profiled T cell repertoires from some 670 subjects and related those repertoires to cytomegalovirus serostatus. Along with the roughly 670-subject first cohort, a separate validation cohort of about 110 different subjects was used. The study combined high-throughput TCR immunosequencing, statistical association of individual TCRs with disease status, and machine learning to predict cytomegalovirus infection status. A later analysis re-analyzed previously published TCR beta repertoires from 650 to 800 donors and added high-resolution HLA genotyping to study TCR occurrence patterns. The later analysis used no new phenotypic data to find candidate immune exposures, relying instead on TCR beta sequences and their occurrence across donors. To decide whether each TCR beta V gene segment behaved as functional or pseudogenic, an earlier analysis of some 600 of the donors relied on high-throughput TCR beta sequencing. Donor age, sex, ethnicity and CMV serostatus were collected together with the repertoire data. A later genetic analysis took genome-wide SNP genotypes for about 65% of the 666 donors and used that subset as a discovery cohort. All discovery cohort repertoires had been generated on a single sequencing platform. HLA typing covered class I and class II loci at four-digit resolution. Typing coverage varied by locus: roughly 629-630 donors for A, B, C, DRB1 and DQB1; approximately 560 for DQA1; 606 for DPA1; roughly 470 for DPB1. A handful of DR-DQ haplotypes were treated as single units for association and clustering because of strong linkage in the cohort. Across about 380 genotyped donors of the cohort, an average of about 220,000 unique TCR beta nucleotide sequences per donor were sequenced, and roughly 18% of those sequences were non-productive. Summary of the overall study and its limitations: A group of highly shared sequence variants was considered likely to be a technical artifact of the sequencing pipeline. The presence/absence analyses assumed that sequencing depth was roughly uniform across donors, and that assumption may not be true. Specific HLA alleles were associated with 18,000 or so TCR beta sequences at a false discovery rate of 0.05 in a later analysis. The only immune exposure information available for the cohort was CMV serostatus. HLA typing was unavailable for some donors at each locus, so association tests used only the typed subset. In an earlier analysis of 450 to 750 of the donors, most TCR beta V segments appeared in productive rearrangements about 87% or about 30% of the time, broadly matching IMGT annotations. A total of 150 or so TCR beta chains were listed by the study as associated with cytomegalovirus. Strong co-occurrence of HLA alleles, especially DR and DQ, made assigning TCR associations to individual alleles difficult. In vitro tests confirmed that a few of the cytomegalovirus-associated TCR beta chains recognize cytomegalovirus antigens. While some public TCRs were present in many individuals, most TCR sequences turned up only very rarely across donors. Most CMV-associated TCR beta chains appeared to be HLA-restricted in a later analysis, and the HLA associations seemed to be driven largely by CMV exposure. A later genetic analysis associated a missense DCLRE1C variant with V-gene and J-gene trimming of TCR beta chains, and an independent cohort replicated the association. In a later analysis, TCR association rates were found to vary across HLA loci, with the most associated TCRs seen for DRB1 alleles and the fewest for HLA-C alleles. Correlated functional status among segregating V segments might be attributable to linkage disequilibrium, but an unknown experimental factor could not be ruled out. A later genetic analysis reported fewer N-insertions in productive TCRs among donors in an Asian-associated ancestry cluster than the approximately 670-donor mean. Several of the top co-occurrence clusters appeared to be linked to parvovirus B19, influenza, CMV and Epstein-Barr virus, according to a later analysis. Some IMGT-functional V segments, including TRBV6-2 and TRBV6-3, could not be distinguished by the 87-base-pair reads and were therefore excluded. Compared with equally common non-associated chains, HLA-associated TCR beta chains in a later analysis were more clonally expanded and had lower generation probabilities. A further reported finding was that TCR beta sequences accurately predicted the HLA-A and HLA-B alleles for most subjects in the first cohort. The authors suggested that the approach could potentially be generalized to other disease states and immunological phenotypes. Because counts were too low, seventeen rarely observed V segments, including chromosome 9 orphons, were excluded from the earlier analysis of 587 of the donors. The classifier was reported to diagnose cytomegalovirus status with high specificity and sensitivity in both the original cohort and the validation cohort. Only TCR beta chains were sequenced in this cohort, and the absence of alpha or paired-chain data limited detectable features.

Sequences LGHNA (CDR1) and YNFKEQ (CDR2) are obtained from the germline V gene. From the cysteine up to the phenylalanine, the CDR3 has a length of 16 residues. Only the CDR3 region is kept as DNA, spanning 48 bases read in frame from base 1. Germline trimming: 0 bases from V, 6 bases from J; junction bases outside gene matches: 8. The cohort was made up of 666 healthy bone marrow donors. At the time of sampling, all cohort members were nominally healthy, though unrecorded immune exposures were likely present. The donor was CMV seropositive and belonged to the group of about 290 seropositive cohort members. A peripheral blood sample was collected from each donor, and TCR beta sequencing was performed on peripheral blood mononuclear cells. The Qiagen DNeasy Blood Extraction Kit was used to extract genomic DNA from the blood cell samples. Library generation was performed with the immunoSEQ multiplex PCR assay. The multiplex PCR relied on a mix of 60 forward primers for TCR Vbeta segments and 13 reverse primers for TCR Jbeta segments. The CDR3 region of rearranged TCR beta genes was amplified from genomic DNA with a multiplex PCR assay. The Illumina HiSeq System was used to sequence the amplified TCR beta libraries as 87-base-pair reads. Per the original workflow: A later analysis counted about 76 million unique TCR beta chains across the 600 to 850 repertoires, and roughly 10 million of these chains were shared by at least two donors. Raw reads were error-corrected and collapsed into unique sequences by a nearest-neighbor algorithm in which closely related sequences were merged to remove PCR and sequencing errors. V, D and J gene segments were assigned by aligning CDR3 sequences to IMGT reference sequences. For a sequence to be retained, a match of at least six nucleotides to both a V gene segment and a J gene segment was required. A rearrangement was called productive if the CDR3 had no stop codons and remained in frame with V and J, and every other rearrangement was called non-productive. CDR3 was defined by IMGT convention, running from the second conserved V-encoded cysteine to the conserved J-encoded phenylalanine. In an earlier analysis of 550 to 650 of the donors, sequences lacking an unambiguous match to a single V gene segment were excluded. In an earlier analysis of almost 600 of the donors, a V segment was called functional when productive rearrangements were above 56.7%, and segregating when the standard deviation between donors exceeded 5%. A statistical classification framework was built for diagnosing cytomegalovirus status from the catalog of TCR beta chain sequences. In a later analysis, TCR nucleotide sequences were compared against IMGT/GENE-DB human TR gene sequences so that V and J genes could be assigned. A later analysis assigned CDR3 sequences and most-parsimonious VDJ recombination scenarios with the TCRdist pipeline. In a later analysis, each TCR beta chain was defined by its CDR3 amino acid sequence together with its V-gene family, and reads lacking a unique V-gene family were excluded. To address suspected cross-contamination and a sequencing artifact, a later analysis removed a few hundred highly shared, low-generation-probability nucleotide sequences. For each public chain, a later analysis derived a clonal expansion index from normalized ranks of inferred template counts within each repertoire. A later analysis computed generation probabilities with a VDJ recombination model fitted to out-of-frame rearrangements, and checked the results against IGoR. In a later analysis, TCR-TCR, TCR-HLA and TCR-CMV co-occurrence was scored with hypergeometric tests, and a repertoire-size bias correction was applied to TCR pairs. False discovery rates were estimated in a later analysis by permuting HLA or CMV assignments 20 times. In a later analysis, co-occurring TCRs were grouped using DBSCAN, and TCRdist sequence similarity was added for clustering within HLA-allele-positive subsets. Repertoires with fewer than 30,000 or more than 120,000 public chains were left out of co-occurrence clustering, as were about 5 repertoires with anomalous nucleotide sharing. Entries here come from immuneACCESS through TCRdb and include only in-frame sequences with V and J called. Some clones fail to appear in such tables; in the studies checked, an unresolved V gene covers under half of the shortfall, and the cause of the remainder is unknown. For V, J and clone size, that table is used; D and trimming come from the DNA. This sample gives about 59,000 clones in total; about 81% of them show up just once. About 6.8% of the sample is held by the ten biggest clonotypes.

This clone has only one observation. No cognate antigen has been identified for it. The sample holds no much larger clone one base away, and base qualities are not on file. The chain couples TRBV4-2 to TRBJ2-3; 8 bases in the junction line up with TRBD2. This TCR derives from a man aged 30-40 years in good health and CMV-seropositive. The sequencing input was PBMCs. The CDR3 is CASSQDGSGGGDTQYF. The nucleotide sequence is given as TGTGCCAGCAGCCAAGATGGGAGCGGGGGAGGGGATACGCAGTATTTT.